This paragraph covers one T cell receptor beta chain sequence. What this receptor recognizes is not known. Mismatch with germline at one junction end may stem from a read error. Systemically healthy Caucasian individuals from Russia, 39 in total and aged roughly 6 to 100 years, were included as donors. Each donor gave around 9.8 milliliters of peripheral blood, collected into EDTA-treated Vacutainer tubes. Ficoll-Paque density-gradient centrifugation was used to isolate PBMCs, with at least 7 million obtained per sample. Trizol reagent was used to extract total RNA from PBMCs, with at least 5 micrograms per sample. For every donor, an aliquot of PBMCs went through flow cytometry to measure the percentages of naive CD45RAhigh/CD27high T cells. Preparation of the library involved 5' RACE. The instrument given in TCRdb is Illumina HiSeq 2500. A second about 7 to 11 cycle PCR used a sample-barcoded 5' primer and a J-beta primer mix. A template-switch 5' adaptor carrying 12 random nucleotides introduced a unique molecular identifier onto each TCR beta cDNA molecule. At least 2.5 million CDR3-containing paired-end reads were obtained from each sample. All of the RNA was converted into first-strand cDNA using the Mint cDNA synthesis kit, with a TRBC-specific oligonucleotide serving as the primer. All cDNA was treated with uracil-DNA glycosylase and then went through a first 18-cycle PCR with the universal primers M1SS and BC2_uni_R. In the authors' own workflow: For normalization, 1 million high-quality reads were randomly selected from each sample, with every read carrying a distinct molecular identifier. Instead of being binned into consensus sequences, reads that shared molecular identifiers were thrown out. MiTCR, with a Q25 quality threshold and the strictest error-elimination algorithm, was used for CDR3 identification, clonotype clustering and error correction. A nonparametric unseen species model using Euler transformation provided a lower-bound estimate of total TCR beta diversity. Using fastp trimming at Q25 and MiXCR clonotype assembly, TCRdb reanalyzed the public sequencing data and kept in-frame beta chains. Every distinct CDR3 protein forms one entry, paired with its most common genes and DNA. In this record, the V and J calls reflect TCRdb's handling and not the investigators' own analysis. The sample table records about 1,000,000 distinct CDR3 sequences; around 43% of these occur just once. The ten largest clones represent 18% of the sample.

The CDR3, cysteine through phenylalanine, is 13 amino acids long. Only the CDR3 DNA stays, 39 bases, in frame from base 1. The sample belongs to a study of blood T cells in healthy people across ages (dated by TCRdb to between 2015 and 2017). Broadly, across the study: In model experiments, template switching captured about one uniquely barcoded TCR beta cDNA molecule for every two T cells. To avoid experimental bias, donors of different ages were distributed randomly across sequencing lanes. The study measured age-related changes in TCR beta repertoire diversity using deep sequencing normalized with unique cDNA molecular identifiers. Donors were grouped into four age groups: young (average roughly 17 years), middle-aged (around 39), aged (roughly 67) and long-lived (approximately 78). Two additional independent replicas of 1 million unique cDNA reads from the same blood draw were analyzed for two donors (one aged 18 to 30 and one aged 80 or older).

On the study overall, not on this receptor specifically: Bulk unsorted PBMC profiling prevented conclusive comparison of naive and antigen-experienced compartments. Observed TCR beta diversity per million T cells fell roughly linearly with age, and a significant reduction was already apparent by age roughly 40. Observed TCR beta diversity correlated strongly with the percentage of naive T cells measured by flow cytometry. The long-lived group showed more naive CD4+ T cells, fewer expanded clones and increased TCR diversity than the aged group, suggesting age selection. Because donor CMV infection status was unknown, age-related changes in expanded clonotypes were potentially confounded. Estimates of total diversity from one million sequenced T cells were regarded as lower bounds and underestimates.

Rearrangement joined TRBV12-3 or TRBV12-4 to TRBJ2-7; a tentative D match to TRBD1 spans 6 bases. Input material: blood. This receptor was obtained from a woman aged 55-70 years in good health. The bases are TGTACCAGCAGTTTAGGGGGCTCCTACGAGCAGTACTTC. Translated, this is CTSSLGGSYEQYF.